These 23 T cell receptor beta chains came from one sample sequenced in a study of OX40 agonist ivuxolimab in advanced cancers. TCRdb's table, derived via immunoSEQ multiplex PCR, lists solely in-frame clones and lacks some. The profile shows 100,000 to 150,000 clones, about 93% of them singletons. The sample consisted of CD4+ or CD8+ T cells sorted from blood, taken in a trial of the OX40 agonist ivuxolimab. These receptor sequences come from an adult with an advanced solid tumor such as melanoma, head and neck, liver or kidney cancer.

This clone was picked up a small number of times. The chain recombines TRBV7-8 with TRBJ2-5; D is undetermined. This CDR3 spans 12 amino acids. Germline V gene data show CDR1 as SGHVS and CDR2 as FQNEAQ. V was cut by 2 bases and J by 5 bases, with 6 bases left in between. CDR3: CASSLLGETQYF. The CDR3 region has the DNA TGTGCCAGCAGCTTACTGGGGGAGACCCAGTACTTC.

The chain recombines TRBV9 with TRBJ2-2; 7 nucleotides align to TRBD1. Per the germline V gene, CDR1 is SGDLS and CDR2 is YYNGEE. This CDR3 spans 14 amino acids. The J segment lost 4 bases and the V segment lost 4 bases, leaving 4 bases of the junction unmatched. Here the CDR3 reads CASSPRQGTGELFF. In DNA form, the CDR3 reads TGTGCCAGCAGCCCCAGACAGGGCACCGGGGAGCTGTTTTTT.

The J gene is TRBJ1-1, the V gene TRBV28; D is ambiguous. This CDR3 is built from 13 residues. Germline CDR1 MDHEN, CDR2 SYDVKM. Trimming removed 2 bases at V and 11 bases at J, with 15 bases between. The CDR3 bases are TGTGCCAGCAGTTTACCTGGGAATAAAAGGGCTTTCTTT. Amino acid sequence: CASSLPGNKRAFF.

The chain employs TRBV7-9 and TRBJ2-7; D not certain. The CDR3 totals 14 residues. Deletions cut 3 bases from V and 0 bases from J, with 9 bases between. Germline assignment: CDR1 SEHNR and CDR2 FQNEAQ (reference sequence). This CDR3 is CASSFSISSYEQYF. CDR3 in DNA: TGTGCCAGCAGCTTTAGTATTAGCTCCTACGAGCAGTACTTC. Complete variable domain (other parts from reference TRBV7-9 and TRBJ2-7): DTGVSQNPRHKITKRGQNVTFRCDPISEHNRLYWYRQTLGQGPEFLTYFQNEAQLEKSRLLSDRFSAERPKGSFSTLEIQRTEQGDSAMYLCASSFSISSYEQYFGPGTRLTVT.

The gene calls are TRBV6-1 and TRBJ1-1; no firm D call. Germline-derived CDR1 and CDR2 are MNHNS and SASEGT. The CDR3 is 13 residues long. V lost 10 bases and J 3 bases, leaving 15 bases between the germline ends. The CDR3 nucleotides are TGTGCCACATACATTCTTAGGGACACTGAAGCTTTCTTT. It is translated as CATYILRDTEAFF.

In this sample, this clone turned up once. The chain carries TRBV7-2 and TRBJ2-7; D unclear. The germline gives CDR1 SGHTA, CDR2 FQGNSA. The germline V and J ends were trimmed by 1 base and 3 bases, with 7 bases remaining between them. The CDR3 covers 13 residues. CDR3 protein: CASSLDTLYEQYF. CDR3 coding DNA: TGTGCCAGCAGCTTAGATACACTCTACGAGCAGTACTTC. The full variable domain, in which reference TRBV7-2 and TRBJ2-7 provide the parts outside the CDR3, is GAGVSQSPSNKVTEKGKDVELRCDPISGHTALYWYRQSLGQGLEFLIYFQGNSAPDKSGLPSDRFSAERTGGSVSTLTIQRTQQEDSAVYLCASSLDTLYEQYFGPGTRLTVT.

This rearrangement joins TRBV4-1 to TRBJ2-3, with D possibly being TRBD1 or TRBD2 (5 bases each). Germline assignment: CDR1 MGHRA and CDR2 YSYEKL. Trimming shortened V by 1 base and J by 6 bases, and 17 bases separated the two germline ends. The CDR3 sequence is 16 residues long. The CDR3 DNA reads TGCGCCAGCAGCCAAGGGCCACGGCTTAGGGACGATACGCAGTATTTT. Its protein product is CASSQGPRLRDDTQYF.

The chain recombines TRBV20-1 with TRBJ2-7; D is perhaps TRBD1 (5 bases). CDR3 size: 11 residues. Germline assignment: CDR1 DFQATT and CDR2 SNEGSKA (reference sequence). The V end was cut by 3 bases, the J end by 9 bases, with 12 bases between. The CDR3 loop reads CSASGGAGQYF. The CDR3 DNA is TGCAGTGCTAGTGGTGGGGCCGGGCAGTACTTC.

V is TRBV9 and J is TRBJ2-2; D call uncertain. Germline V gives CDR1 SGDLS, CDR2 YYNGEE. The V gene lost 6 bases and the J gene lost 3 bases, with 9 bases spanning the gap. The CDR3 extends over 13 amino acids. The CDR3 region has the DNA TGTGCCAGCAACGCCCTTTACACCGGGGAGCTGTTTTTT. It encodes CASNALYTGELFF. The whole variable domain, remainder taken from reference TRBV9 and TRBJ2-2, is DSGVTQTPKHLITATGQRVTLRCSPRSGDLSVYWYQQSLDQGLQFLIQYYNGEERAKGNILERFSAQQFPDLHSELNLSSLELGDSALYFCASNALYTGELFFGEGSRLTVL.

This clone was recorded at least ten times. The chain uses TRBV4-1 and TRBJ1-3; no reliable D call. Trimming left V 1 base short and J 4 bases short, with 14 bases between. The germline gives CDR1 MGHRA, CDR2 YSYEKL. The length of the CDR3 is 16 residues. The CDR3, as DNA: TGCGCCAGCAGCCAAGGGCAGATGGGAGCGGGAAACACCATATATTTT. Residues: CASSQGQMGAGNTIYF.

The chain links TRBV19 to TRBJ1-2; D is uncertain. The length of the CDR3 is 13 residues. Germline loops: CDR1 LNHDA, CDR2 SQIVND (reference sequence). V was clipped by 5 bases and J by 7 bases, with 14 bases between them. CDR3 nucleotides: TGTGCCAGTAGTGTGGATCCGGGCTCTGGCTACACCTTC. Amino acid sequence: CASSVDPGSGYTF.

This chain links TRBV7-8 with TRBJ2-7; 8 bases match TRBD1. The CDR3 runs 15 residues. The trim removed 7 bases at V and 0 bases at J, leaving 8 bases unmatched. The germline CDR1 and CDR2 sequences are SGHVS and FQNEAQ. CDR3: CASTLRTGISYEQYF. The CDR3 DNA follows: TGTGCCAGCACCCTCAGGACAGGGATCTCCTACGAGCAGTACTTC.

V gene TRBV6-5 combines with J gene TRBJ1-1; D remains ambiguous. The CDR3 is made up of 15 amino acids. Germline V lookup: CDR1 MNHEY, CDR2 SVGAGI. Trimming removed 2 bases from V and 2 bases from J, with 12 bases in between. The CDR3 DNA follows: TGTGCCAGCAGTTACGATCCAGCTCTTAACACTGAAGCTTTCTTT. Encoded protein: CASSYDPALNTEAFF.

The CDR3 coding sequence is TGTGCCAGCAGCCCCGGGGGACCCTCTGGAAACACCATATATTTT. Amino acids: CASSPGGPSGNTIYF. This chain uses TRBV11-2 with TRBJ1-3; TRBD1 is a possible D gene (5 bases). Germline V gives CDR1 SGHAT, CDR2 FQNNGV. CDR3 length equals 15 residues. Between the trimmed V and J ends, which lost 5 bases and 0 bases, there was a span of 11 bases.

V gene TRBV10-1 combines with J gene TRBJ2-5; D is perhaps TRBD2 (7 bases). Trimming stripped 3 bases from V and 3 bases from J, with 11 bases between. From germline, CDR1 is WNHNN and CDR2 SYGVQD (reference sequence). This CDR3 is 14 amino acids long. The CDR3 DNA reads TGCGCCAGCAGTGAAGGGGGGGGAGAAGAGACCCAGTACTTC. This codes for CASSEGGGEETQYF.

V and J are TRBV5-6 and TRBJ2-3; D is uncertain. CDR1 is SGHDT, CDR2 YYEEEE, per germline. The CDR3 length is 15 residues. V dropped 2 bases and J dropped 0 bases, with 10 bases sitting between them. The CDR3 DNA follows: TGTGCCAGCAGCTTACGCGTTTCCAGCACAGATACGCAGTATTTT. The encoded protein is CASSLRVSSTDTQYF.

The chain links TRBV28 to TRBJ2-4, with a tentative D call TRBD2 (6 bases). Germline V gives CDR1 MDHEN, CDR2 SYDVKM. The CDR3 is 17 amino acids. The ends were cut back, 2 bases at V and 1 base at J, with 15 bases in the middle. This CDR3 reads CASSLMGLRGAKNIQYF. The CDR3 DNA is TGTGCCAGCAGTTTAATGGGGCTTCGGGGGGCCAAAAACATTCAGTACTTC.

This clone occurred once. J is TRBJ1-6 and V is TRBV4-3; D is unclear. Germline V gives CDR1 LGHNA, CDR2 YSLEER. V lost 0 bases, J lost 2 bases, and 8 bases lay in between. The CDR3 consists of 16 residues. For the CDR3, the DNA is TGCGCCAGCAGCCAAGAACGAGTCACCTATAATTCACCCCTCCACTTT. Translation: CASSQERVTYNSPLHF.

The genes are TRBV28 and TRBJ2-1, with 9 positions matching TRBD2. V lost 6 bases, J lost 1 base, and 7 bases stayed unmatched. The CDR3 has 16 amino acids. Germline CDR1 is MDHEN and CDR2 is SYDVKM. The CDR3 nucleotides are TGTGCCAGCAGACCACCGACTAGCGGTTCCTACAATGAGCAGTTCTTC. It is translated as CASRPPTSGSYNEQFF.

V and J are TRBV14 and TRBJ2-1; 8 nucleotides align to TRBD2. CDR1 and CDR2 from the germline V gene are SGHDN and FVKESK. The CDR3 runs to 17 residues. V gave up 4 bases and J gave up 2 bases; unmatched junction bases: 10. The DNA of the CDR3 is TGTGCCAGCAGCCCGATAGGACTAGCTGACACCTACAATGAGCAGTTCTTC. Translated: CASSPIGLADTYNEQFF.

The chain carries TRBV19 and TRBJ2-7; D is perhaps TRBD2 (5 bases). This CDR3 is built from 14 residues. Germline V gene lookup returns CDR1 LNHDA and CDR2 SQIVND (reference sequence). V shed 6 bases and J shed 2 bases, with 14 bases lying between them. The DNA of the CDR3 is TGTGCCAGTAGGTCTAAGGGAGTACCCTACGAGCAGTACTTC. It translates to CASRSKGVPYEQYF.

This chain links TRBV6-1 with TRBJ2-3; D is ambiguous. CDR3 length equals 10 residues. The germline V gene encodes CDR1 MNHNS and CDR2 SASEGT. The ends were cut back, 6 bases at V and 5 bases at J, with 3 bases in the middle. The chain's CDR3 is CASRGDTQYF. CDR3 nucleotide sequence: TGTGCCAGCAGGGGAGATACGCAGTATTTT.

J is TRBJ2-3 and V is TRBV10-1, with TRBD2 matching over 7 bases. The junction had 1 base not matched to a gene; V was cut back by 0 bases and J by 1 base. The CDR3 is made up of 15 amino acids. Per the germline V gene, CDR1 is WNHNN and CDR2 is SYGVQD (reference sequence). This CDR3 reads CASSESSGGTDTQYF. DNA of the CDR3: TGCGCCAGCAGTGAGTCCAGCGGGGGCACAGATACGCAGTATTTT.